Here is one TCR beta chain with its context. The V gene's germline CDR1 is SGHAT and CDR2 FQNNGV. Between the trimmed V and J ends, which lost 8 bases and 2 bases, there was a span of 25 bases. The CDR3 consists of 18 residues. Everyone who took part was roughly 18 to 90 years old, and they came from 20 to 25 US areas. The sample is drawn from a study of blood T cell repertoires in COVID-19. Only in-frame clones appear in the TCRdb table, and some are missing; sequencing was by immunoSEQ multiplex PCR. Of 350,000 to 400,000 clones listed, more than 75% are singletons. The V and J genes are TRBV11-2 and TRBJ1-3; D possibly corresponds to TRBD1 (6 bases). What was sequenced was PBMCs or T cells enriched from blood (not recorded which). The sequence came from a woman younger than 30 who had recovered from COVID-19. The CDR3 loop reads CASRNSLRGWDAGNTIYF. DNA of the CDR3: TGTGCCAGCCGGAATAGCCTCAGGGGCTGGGATGCTGGAAACACCATATATTTT.